This T cell receptor beta chain was captured by sequencing in a study of cytomegalovirus exposure and HLA in healthy donors (dated by TCRdb to 2017 to 2019). Study-level background: In an earlier analysis of several hundred of the donors, about 260 Gb of sequence data and some 100 million unique TCR beta sequences from 180 million or so T cells were reported. The study profiled the T cell repertoires of hundreds of subjects by immunosequencing and related them to cytomegalovirus serostatus. An earlier analysis of approximately 630 of the donors applied high-throughput TCR beta sequencing to assess whether each TCR beta V gene segment acted as functional or pseudogenic. Donor age, sex, ethnicity and CMV serostatus were collected together with the repertoire data. Among some 410 genotyped donors of the cohort, an average of about 240,000 unique TCR beta nucleotide sequences was sequenced per donor, of which about 20% were non-productive. Of the 300 to 500 genotyped donors, approximately 81% were placed in the genetic ancestry cluster associated with self-reported Caucasian donors. A handful of DR-DQ haplotypes were handled as single units for association and clustering because linkage in the cohort was strong. A separate validation cohort of about 110 different subjects was used in addition to the roughly 640-subject first cohort. To study patterns of TCR occurrence, a later analysis re-analyzed previously published TCR beta repertoires from several hundred donors and added high-resolution HLA genotyping. The study aimed to test whether cataloging public T cell receptors could reveal signatures of past pathogen exposure. Roughly 300 gigabases of sequencing data and 70 million to 100 million unique TCR sequences were included in an early release covering 550 to 800 HLA-typed donors. In the later analysis, no new phenotypic data were used to find candidate immune exposures; instead, reliance was placed on TCR beta sequences and their occurrence across donors. The number of donors typed differed by locus, with about 629-630 for A, B, C, DRB1 and DQB1, roughly 520 for DQA1, about 610 for DPA1, and over 400 for DPB1. To predict cytomegalovirus infection status, the study combined high-throughput TCR immunosequencing, statistical association of individual TCRs with disease status, and machine learning. A later genetic analysis took genome-wide SNP genotypes for about three fifths of the 666 donors and used that subset as a discovery cohort. All discovery cohort repertoires had been generated using a single sequencing platform. Class I and class II HLA loci were covered by the typing at four-digit resolution. Findings and caveats that apply to the study as a whole: At a false discovery rate of 0.05, a later analysis linked fewer than 20,000 TCR beta sequences to specific HLA alleles. In the study, roughly 160 TCR beta chains were listed as associated with cytomegalovirus. Correlated functional status among segregating V segments might be attributable to linkage disequilibrium, but an unknown experimental factor could not be ruled out. Compared with the roughly 700-donor mean, donors in an Asian-associated ancestry cluster had fewer N-insertions in productive TCRs, according to a later genetic analysis. Because counts were too low, about 18 rarely observed V segments, including chromosome 9 orphons, were excluded from the earlier analysis of under 650 of the donors. This cohort had only TCR beta chains sequenced, and the lack of alpha or paired-chain data limited which features could be detected. Roughly uniform sequencing depth across donors was assumed in presence/absence analyses, although this assumption may not hold. In a later genetic analysis, a missense DCLRE1C variant was associated with V-gene and J-gene trimming of TCR beta chains, and the association was replicated in an independent cohort. Immune exposure information for the cohort was limited to CMV serostatus. In a later analysis, most CMV-associated TCR beta chains were found to appear HLA-restricted, with HLA associations seemingly driven largely by CMV exposure. HLA typing was unavailable for some donors at each locus, so association tests used only the typed subset. The sequencing pipeline was judged likely to have produced a cluster of highly shared sequence variants as a technical artifact. The classifier was reported to diagnose cytomegalovirus status with high specificity and sensitivity in both the original and validation cohorts. A few of the identified cytomegalovirus-associated TCR beta chains were confirmed in vitro to be specific for cytomegalovirus antigens. A later analysis found that TCR association rates varied across HLA loci, with DRB1 alleles showing the most associated TCRs and HLA-C alleles the fewest. A further reported finding was that TCR beta sequences accurately predicted the HLA-A and HLA-B alleles for most subjects in the first cohort. Most TCR sequences were observed very rarely across donors, whereas some public TCRs were present in many individuals. Compared with equally common non-associated chains, HLA-associated TCR beta chains in a later analysis were more clonally expanded and had lower generation probabilities. The authors suggested that the approach could potentially be generalized to other disease states and immunological phenotypes. In an earlier analysis of around 600 of the donors, most TCR beta V segments appeared in productive rearrangements about 87% or about 30% of the time, broadly matching IMGT annotations. When HLA alleles, especially DR and DQ, strongly co-occurred, TCR associations were difficult to assign to individual alleles. Some IMGT-functional V segments, including TRBV6-2 and TRBV6-3, could not be told apart with the 87-base-pair reads, so those segments were excluded. In a later analysis, several top co-occurrence clusters were reported to appear linked to parvovirus B19, influenza, CMV and Epstein-Barr virus.

To prepare the library, the immunoSEQ multiplex PCR assay was applied. For the multiplex PCR, a mixture combining 60 forward primers for TCR Vbeta segments and 13 reverse primers for TCR Jbeta segments was used. A multiplex PCR assay on genomic DNA amplified the CDR3 region of rearranged TCR beta genes. The Illumina HiSeq System was used to sequence the amplified TCR beta libraries as 87-base-pair reads. From the authors' description of their analysis: A later analysis tallied tens of millions of unique TCR beta chains across the 600 to 700 repertoires, and around 9.9 million of those chains were shared by two or more donors. Raw reads were error-corrected and collapsed into unique sequences with a nearest-neighbor algorithm that merged closely related sequences to remove PCR and sequencing errors. V, D and J gene segments were assigned by aligning CDR3 sequences to IMGT reference sequences. Each retained sequence needed at least a six-nucleotide match to both a V gene segment and a J gene segment. Rearrangements were classified as productive when the CDR3 lacked stop codons and remained in frame with V and J, and all other rearrangements were classified as non-productive. Following IMGT convention, CDR3 was defined as the stretch from the second conserved V-encoded cysteine to the conserved J-encoded phenylalanine. The earlier analysis of 550 to 650 of the donors excluded any sequence lacking an unambiguous match to a single V gene segment. In an earlier analysis of a few hundred of the donors, V segments were called functional above 56.7% productive rearrangements and were called segregating when the between-donor standard deviation exceeded 5%. A statistical classification framework was developed to diagnose cytomegalovirus status using the catalog of TCR beta chain sequences. In a later analysis, TCR nucleotide sequences were compared against IMGT/GENE-DB human TR gene sequences so that V and J genes could be assigned. A later analysis assigned CDR3 sequences and most-parsimonious VDJ recombination scenarios with the TCRdist pipeline. In a later analysis, each TCR beta chain was defined by its CDR3 amino acid sequence together with its V-gene family, and reads without a unique V-gene family were excluded. To address suspected cross-contamination and a sequencing artifact, a later analysis removed 592 highly shared, low-generation-probability nucleotide sequences. For each public chain, a later analysis derived a clonal expansion index from normalized ranks of inferred template counts within each repertoire. In a later analysis, generation probabilities were computed using a VDJ recombination model fitted to out-of-frame rearrangements, and the results were checked against IGoR. A later analysis scored TCR-TCR, TCR-HLA and TCR-CMV co-occurrence with hypergeometric tests, applying a repertoire-size bias correction to TCR pairs. To estimate false discovery rates, a later analysis permuted the HLA or CMV assignments 20 times. A later analysis grouped co-occurring TCRs with DBSCAN, adding TCRdist sequence similarity when clustering within HLA-allele-positive subsets. Repertoires with fewer than 30,000 or more than 120,000 public chains, plus five repertoires with anomalous nucleotide sharing, were excluded from co-occurrence clustering. Not all clones reach the TCRdb copy of this immuneACCESS table, which keeps in-frame sequences only. Checked studies attribute under half of the gap to unresolved V genes and leave the rest unexplained. V and J calls plus clone size are reproduced from that table; the DNA served to infer D and trimming. This sample has more than 85,000 clones in its table, and less than 9.5% of those were observed once. Of the sample, approximately 5.1% falls within the top ten clones.

The cohort consisted of 650 to 700 healthy bone marrow donors. All cohort members were sampled while nominally healthy, although unrecorded immune exposures were likely present. The donor tested CMV seropositive and was one of the 289 seropositive cohort members. Every donor gave a peripheral blood sample, and the peripheral blood mononuclear cells from that sample were used for TCR beta sequencing. Genomic DNA extraction from the blood cell samples was performed with the Qiagen DNeasy Blood Extraction Kit. V is pruned by 5 bases and J by 8 bases, leaving 5 bases of the junction without a gene match. The CDR3 starts with the cysteine, ends with the phenylalanine, and has 12 residues. Left in the record is the CDR3 DNA by itself, 36 bases read in frame from the first base. The germline V gene (reference sequence) provides CDR1 SEHNR and CDR2 FQNEAQ. This clone was seen more than once but under ten times. What this receptor recognizes is not known. Base qualities are not provided; no much larger clone lies one nucleotide away.

The sequenced sample was PBMCs. The chain links TRBV7-9 with TRBJ1-1; the junction holds 7 bases that match TRBD1. The source of this sequence is a man aged 45-65 years in good health and CMV-seropositive. The CDR3 protein is CASSVGQFEAFF. The DNA reads TGTGCCAGCAGCGTGGGACAGTTCGAAGCTTTCTTT.